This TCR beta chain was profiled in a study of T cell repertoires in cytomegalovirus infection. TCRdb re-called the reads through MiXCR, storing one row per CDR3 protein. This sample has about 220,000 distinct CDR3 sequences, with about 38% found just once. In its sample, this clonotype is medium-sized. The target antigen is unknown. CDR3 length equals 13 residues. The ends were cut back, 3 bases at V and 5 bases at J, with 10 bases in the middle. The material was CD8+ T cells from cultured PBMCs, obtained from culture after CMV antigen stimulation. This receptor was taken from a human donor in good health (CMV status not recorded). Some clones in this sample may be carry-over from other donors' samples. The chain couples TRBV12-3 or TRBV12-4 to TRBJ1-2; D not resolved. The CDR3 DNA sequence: TGTGCCAGCAGTTTGGGATTGGAGTATGGCTACACCTTC. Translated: CASSLGLEYGYTF.